Listed below are T cell receptor beta chains from one sample, sequenced in a study of T cells in Graves' hyperthyroidism and ophthalmopathy. TCRdb independently ran MiXCR on the multiplex PCR reads; one entry per CDR3 protein. The table has 730,000 or so distinct CDR3 sequences, 18% seen once. The sequencing input was blood. The receptors come from a woman aged 45-59 years with Graves' hyperthyroidism that later progressed to Graves' ophthalmopathy. Both conserved end residues are part of each CDR3. D genes are given only for firm matches. Expanded clones get a size class; other rows say once, few or many, or leave the size out.

TRBV11-2	many	.	TRBJ2-7	TGTGCCAGCAGCTTACTCCGCTCCTACGAGCAGTACTTC	CASSLLRSYEQYF
TRBV5-1	many	.	TRBJ2-7	TGCGCCAGCAGCTTGGCTCTGGGAACCTACGAGCAGTACTTC	CASSLALGTYEQYF
TRBV3-1	many	TRBD1	TRBJ1-4	TGTGCCAGCAGCCAAGGCGGGACAGTGTACGAAAAACTGTTTTTT	CASSQGGTVYEKLFF
TRBV9	.	.	TRBJ1-3	TGTGCCAGCAGCGTAGGGGGGGGACGGTACTCTGGAAACACCATATATTTT	CASSVGGGRYSGNTIYF
TRBV4-3	.	.	TRBJ2-1	TGCGCCAGCAGCCAAAAGGACAGGGGTAGGACTAGCGGATACAATGAGCAGTTCTTC	CASSQKDRGRTSGYNEQFF
TRBV27	.	.	TRBJ1-1	TGTGCCAGCAGTTATTCTACAGTCCGGGCCACTGAAGCTTTCTTT	CASSYSTVRATEAFF
TRBV19	few	.	TRBJ1-4	TGTGCCAGTAGTATAGAGAGGGGCCCGGCGAATGAAAAACTGTTTTTT	CASSIERGPANEKLFF
TRBV27	.	.	TRBJ2-5	TGTGCCAGCAGTGGGATGGGGAAGACCCAGTACTTC	CASSGMGKTQYF
TRBV29-1	many	.	TRBJ1-1	TGCAGCGTCGACAGGACGGGAAACACTGAAGCTTTCTTT	CSVDRTGNTEAFF
TRBV12-3/TRBV12-4	many	TRBD1	TRBJ1-2	TGTGCCAGCAGCCCGGGAGGACAGGGAAACTATGGCTACACCTTC	CASSPGGQGNYGYTF
TRBV19	.	.	TRBJ1-2	TGTGCCAGTAGTGCGGACCGACTCGAGGCTAACTATGGCTACACCTTC	CASSADRLEANYGYTF
TRBV14	.	.	TRBJ2-7	TGTGCCAGCAGCCAAAGGGAGCGAGCCTACGAGCAGTACTTC	CASSQRERAYEQYF
TRBV28	.	.	TRBJ2-5	TGTGCCAGCAGTGGGGGTGACGGAGGGGTTTGGGAGACCCAGTACTTC	CASSGGDGGVWETQYF
TRBV19	.	.	TRBJ1-6	TGTGCCAGTAGTACCTCTTTGCCCCCCCTCCACTTT	CASSTSLPPLHF
TRBV10-3	few	TRBD2	TRBJ2-3	TGTGCCATCAGTGAGACGAGCGGGGGAGCAGATACGCAGTATTTT	CAISETSGGADTQYF